This passage covers 2 T cell receptor beta chains from one sample sequenced in a study of T cells expressing NK-cell markers. No DNA is given; TCRdb re-called the 5' RACE reads and lists each CDR3 protein once. Its clone listing holds some 500,000 distinct CDR3 sequences. Sequenced input: blood T cells: a sorted CD56 or NKG2C T cell subset, CD4+ or CD8+ T cells, or bulk PBMC T cells (not recorded which). Receptors were obtained from a woman aged 50 to 60 in good health.

This chain uses TRBV29-1 with TRBJ2-1; the TRBD2 assignment by TCRdb is unverifiable without DNA. CDR1 and CDR2 from the germline V gene are SQVTM and ANQGSEA. The CDR3 has 14 residues. This CDR3 is CSVERGTSVDEQFF.

This chain uses TRBV20-1 with TRBJ2-1; checking the TCRdb D call of TRBD2 is not possible without DNA. This CDR3 contains 15 residues. The germline V gene encodes CDR1 DFQATT and CDR2 SNEGSKA (reference sequence). This CDR3 is CSARPGLMSRGEQFF.